The 3 T cell receptor beta chains in this list originate from one sample, sequenced in a study of cytomegalovirus exposure and HLA in healthy donors. With 60 Vbeta and 13 Jbeta primers, the PCR was carried out. Data came from immunoSEQ multiplex PCR; TCRdb stores just in-frame clones and leaves some out. The profile shows fewer than 150,000 clones, about 75% of them singletons. Input material: PBMCs. These receptors originate from a man aged 18-30 years in good health and CMV-seronegative.

This clone was counted a single time. The chain uses TRBV2 and TRBJ2-1; the match to TRBD1 covers 7 bases. Germline CDR1 reads SNHLY; CDR2 reads FYNNEI. The V gene end was trimmed by 8 bases and the J gene end by 6 bases; junction bases not matched to a gene: 7. The CDR3 loop spans 13 amino acids. CDR3 in DNA: TGTGCCAGCGATAAACAGGGGTTCAATGAGCAGTTCTTC. Its protein product is CASDKQGFNEQFF.

The chain couples TRBV5-1 to TRBJ1-4; weak D call: TRBD1 (6 bases). Trimming removed 1 base at V and 6 bases at J, with 13 bases between. Germline V gives CDR1 SGHRS, CDR2 YFSETQ. The CDR3 runs 15 residues. The CDR3 here is CASSLSPQGDEKLFF. The CDR3 DNA follows: TGCGCCAGCAGCTTGAGTCCACAGGGAGATGAAAAACTGTTTTTT.

The CDR3 DNA follows: TGTGCCAGCACTGAGGGACAGAAATATGGCTACACCTTC. Protein sequence: CASTEGQKYGYTF. V usage is TRBV9 and J usage is TRBJ1-2; TRBD1 agrees at 7 bases. The V and J ends lost 6 bases and 5 bases, in that order; junction bases with no gene match: 7. In germline, CDR1 is SGDLS, CDR2 YYNGEE. CDR3 length equals 13 residues.